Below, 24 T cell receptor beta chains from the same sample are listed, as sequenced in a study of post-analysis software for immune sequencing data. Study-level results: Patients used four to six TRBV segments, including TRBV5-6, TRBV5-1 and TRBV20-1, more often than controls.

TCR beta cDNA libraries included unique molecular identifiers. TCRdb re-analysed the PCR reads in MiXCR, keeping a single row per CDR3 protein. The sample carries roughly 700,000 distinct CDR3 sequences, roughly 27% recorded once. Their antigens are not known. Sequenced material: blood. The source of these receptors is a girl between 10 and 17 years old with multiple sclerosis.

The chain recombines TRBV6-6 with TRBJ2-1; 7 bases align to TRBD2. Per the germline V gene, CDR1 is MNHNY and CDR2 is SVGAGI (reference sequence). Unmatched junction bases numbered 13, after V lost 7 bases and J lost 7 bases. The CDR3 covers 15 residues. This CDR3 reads CASTIPRGRGNEQFF. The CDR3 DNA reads TGTGCCAGCACCATTCCGCGGGGGAGAGGTAATGAGCAGTTCTTC.

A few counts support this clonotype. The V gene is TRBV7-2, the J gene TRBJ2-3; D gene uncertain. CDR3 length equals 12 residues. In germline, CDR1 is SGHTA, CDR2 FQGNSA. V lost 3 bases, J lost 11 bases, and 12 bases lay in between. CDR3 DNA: TGTGCCAGCAGCTTTGGCGGTGTGGAGCAGTATTTT. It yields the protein CASSFGGVEQYF.

CDR3 sequence (DNA): TGCGCCAGCAGCCCGAATTACAGGGGGACATTGAACACTGAAGCTTTCTTT. Its translation is CASSPNYRGTLNTEAFF. The rearrangement joins TRBV5-1 to TRBJ1-1, with 8 bases matching TRBD1. The V and J ends lost 4 bases and 0 bases, in that order; junction bases with no gene match: 11. The CDR3 is 17 amino acids. Germline CDR1 is SGHRS and CDR2 is YFSETQ.

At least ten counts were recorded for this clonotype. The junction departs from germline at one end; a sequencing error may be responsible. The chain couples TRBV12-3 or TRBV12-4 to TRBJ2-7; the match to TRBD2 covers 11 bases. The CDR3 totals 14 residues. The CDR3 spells CASSLAGGPYEQYF. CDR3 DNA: TGTGCCAGCAGCTTAGCGGGAGGGCCCTACGAGCAGTACTTC.

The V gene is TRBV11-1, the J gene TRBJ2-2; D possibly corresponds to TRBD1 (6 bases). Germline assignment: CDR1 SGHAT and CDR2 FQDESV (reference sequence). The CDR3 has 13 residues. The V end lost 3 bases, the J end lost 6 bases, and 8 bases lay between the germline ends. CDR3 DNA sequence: TGTGCCAGCAGCTTCCCAGGGGCCGGGGAGCTGTTTTTT. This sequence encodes CASSFPGAGELFF.

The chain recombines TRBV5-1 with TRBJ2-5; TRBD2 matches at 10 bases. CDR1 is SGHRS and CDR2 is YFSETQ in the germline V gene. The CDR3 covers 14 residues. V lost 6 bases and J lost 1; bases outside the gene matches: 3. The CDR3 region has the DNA TGCGCCAGCAAACTAGCGGGGACCCAAGAGACCCAGTACTTC. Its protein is CASKLAGTQETQYF.

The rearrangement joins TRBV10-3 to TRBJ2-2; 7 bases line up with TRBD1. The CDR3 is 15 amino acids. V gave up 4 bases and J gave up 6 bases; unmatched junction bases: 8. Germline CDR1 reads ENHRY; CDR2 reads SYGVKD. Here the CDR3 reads CAISATGLSAGELFF. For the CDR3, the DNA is TGTGCCATCAGTGCGACAGGGTTGTCGGCCGGGGAGCTGTTTTTT.

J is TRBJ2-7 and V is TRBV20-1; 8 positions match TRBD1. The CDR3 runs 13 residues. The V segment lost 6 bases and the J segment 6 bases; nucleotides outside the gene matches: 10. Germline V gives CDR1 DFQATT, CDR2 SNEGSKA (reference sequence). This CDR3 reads CSADKAGGAEQYF. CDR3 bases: TGCAGTGCAGATAAGGCAGGGGGCGCCGAGCAGTACTTC.

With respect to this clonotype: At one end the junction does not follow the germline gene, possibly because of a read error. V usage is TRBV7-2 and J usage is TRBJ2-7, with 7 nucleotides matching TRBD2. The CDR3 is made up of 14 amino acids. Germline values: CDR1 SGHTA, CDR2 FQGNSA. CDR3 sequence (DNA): TGTGCCGGCAGCTTAGCTAGCGGTCCGCGGGAGCAGTACTTC. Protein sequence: CAGSLASGPREQYF.

The DNA for the CDR3 is TGTGCCAGCAGTCCCCGGTCGGGAGTGGGCGGGGAGCTGTTTTTT. The encoded protein is CASSPRSGVGGELFF. The chain links TRBV27 to TRBJ2-2; tentative D call: TRBD2 (6 bases). Germline CDR1 and CDR2: MNHEY and SMNVEV (reference sequence). Trimming cost V 5 bases and J 7 bases, with 17 bases left between them. The CDR3 runs to 15 residues.

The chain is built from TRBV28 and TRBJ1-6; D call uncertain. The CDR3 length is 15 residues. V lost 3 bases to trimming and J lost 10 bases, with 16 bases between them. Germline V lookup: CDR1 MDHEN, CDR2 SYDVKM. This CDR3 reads CASSLGSLGGSPLHF. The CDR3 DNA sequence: TGTGCCAGCAGTTTGGGATCCCTGGGTGGATCACCCCTCCACTTT. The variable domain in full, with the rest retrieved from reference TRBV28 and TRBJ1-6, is DVKVTQSSRYLVKRTGEKVFLECVQDMDHENMFWYRQDPGLGLRLIYFSYDVKMKEKGDIPEGYSVSREKKERFSLILESASTNQTSMYLCASSLGSLGGSPLHFGNGTRLTVT.

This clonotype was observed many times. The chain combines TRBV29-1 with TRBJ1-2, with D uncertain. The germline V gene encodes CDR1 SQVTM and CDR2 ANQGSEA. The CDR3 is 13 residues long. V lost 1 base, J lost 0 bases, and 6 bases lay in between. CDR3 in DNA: TGCAGCGTTGAAGGTGGGCCTAACTATGGCTACACCTTC. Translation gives CSVEGGPNYGYTF.

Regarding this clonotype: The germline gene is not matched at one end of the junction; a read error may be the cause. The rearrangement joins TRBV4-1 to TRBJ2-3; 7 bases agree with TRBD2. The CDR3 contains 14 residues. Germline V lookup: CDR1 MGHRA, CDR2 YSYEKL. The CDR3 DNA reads TGCGCCAGCAGGCTTCGGACTAGGGGAGATACGCGGTATTTT. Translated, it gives CASRLRTRGDTRYF.

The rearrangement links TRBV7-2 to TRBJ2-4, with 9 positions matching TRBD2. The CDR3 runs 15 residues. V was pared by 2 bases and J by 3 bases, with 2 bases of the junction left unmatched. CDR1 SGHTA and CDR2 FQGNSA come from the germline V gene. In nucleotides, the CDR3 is TGTACCAGCAGCTTAATAGCGGGGGACAAAAACATTCAGTACTTC. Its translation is CTSSLIAGDKNIQYF.

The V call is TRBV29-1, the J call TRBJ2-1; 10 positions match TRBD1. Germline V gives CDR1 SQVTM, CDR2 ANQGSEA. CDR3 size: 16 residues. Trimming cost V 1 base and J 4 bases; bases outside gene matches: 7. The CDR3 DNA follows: TGCAGCGTTGAAGGTGCACCGGGACAGGGGTACAATGAGCAGTTCTTC. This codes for CSVEGAPGQGYNEQFF.

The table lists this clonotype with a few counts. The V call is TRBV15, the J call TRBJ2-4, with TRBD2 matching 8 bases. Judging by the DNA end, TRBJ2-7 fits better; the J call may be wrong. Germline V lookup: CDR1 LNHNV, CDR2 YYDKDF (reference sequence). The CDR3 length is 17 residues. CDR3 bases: TGTGCCACCAGCAGAGATGCTCTGAGCGGGAGAACTTACGAGCAGTACTTC. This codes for CATSRDALSGRTYEQYF.

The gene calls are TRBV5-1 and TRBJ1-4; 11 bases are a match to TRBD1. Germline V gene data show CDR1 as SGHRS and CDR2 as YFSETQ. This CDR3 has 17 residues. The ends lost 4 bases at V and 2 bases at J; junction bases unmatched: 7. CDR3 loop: CASSTRTGGATNEKLFF. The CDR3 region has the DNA TGCGCCAGCAGCACCCGGACAGGGGGCGCGACTAATGAAAAACTGTTTTTT.

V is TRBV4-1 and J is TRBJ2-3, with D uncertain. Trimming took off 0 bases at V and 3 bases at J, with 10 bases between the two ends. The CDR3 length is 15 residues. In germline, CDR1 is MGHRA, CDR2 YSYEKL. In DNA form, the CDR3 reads TGCGCCAGCAGCCAAGAACGAAGCAGAACAGATACGCAGTATTTT. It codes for CASSQERSRTDTQYF.

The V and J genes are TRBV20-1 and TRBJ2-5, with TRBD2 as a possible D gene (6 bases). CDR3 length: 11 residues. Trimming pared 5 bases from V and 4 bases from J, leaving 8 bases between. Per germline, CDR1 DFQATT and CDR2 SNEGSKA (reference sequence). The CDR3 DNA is TGCAGTGCTGTACTAGCAGAGACCCAGTACTTC. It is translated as CSAVLAETQYF.

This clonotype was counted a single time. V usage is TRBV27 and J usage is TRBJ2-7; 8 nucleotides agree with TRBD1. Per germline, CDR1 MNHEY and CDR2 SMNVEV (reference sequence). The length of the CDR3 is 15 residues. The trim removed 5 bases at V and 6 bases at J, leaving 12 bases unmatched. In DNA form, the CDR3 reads TGTGCCAGCAGTCCCCAGGGGGCTCTCAGGGTCGAGCAGTACTTC. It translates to CASSPQGALRVEQYF.

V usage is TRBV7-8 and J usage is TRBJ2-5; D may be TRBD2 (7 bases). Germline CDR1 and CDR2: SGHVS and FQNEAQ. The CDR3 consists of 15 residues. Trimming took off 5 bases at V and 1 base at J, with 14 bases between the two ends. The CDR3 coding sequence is TGTGCCAGCAGCCCCCGGGGGGCTCCCCAAGAGACCCAGTACTTC. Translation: CASSPRGAPQETQYF. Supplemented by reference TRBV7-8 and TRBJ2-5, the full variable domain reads GAGVSQSPRYKVAKRGQDVALRCDPISGHVSLFWYQQALGQGPEFLTYFQNEAQLDKSGLPSDRFFAERPEGSVSTLKIQRTQQEDSAVYLCASSPRGAPQETQYFGPGTRLLVL.

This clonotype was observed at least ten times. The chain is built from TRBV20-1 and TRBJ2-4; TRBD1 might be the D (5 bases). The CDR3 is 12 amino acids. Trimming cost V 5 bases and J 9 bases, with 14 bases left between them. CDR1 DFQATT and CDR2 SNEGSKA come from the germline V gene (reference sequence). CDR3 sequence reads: CSAVGHGRIQYF. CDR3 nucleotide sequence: TGCAGTGCTGTCGGACACGGGCGCATTCAGTACTTC.

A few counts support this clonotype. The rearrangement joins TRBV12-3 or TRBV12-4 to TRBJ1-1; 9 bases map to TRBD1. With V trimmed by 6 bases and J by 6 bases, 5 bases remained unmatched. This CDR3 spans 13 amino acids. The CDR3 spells CASRRTGAPEAFF. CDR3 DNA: TGTGCCAGCAGGAGGACAGGGGCTCCTGAAGCTTTCTTT.

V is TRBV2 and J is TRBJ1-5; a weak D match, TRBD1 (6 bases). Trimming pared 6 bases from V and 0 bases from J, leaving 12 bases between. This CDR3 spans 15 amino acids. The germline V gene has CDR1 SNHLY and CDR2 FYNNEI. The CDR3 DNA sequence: TGTGCCAGCAGGAAGGGGGAAAATAGCAATCAGCCCCAGCATTTT. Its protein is CASRKGENSNQPQHF. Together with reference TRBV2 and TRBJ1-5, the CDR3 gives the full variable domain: EPEVTQTPSHQVTQMGQEVILRCVPISNHLYFYWYRQILGQKVEFLVSFYNNEISEKSEIFDDQFSVERPDGSNFTLKIRSTKLEDSAMYFCASRKGENSNQPQHFGDGTRLSIL.